This T cell receptor (beta chain) was recorded in a study of shared clonotypes between healthy human individuals. Background on the study: Three plates were used per donor for CD4 naive, three for CD4 memory, two for CD8 naive and one for CD8 memory. Overall study findings and caveats: When naive CD4 clonotypes were compared across a few donors, 5% to 5.5% were shared.

Germline CDR1 and CDR2: MNHEY and SVGAGI. The trim removed 2 bases at V and 5 bases at J, leaving 0 bases unmatched. CDR3 length equals 15 residues. On this clone: Its cognate antigen is unknown.

Only Caucasian adults living in Nashville, Tennessee made up the donor group. Some clones are missing from TCRdb's copy, which holds only in-frame ones; the method was immunoSEQ multiplex PCR. The profile shows about 380,000 clones, 90% to 97% of them singletons. The receptor was derived from a man under 40 in good health. Material: memory CD8+ T cells sorted from blood. Subset described: CD45RO+ cells pooled with CCR7-negative TemRA cells. This chain uses TRBV6-5 with TRBJ2-1, with 13 positions matching TRBD2. CDR3 sequence (DNA): TGTGCCAGCAGTTACGGGACTAGCGGGAACAATGAGCAGTTCTTC. It specifies CASSYGTSGNNEQFF.